This TCR beta chain was recorded in a study of radiotherapy plus CTLA-4 blockade in lung cancer. Study background: Among all patients, approximately 18% showed objective responses, while roughly 28% had disease control.

For this clone: Its antigen is currently unknown.

In chemo-refractory metastatic non-small-cell lung cancer, patients got ipilimumab CTLA-4 blockade together with focal radiation. Points from the study as a whole: The study found tumor-derived TCR clones expanded in blood after radiotherapy plus ipilimumab.

Trimming took off 0 bases at V and 1 base at J, with 16 bases between the two ends. CDR1 is SEHNR and CDR2 is FQNEAQ in the germline V gene (reference sequence). This CDR3 is 19 amino acids long. The assay was immunoSEQ multiplex PCR, and TCRdb's table has in-frame clones only and misses some. The sample has about 87,000 clones, approximately 86% seen once. The chain is built from TRBV7-9 and TRBJ1-6, with D possibly TRBD1 on 6 matching bases. The receptor's source is a human donor with non-small cell lung cancer that progressed on radiotherapy plus ipilimumab. The starting material was peripheral blood, obtained from a patient treated with radiotherapy plus ipilimumab. The CDR3 loop is CASSLARKGGYSYNSPLHF. The CDR3 DNA reads TGTGCCAGCAGCTTAGCGCGGAAAGGGGGGTATTCCTATAATTCACCCCTCCACTTT.